This TCR beta chain was retrieved from a study of T cell repertoires in ileal Crohn's disease. Clones were sequenced by immunoSEQ multiplex PCR, and TCRdb holds only the in-frame ones, with some missing. Among fewer than 15,000 clones listed, around 80% were seen once. The CDR3 is 14 amino acids. V lost 0 bases and J lost 6, with 11 bases in between. Germline V lookup: CDR1 MGHRA, CDR2 YSYEKL. Time point given: neoterminal ileum biopsy at postoperative endoscopy, about 6 months after surgery. Sequenced material: ileal tissue. The chain employs TRBV4-1 and TRBJ2-5; a weak D match, TRBD2 (5 bases). This receptor was taken from an adult with Crohn's disease. CDR3 nucleotides: TGCGCCAGCAGCCAAGATATGGGGAGTCAGACCCAGTACTTC. Protein product: CASSQDMGSQTQYF.